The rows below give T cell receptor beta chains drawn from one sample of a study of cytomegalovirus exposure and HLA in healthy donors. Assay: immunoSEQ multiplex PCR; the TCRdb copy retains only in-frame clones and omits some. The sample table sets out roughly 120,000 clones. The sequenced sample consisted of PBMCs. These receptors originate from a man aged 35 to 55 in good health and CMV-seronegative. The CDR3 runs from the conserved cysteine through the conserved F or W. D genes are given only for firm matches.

CASSLEGTSYLHRLREQYF	TGTGCCAGCAGCTTAGAGGGGACTAGCTACCTACACCGTCTTCGCGAGCAGTACTTC	TRBD2	TRBV11-3	TRBJ2-7
CASSYGPSEILETQYF	TGTGCCAGCAGTTACGGGCCTAGCGAGATCCTGGAGACCCAGTACTTC	.	TRBV6-6	TRBJ2-5
CASSLLVGEQYF	TGTGCCAGCAGCCTTCTAGTGGGCGAGCAGTACTTC	.	TRBV11-3	TRBJ2-7
CASSLAEAGFEQYF	TGTGCCAGCAGCTTGGCCGAGGCGGGGTTCGAGCAGTACTTC	.	TRBV5-4	TRBJ2-7
CASSFGTARLANEQFF	TGTGCCAGCAGCTTCGGGACAGCTAGATTAGCCAATGAGCAGTTCTTC	TRBD1	TRBV7-3	TRBJ2-1
CASSGSPISGSSYNEQFF	TGCGCCAGCAGTGGTTCTCCGATCAGCGGGAGCTCCTACAATGAGCAGTTCTTC	TRBD2	TRBV5-1	TRBJ2-1
CASSSRFSGYTF	TGTGCCAGCAGTTCTCGATTTAGTGGCTACACCTTC	.	TRBV6-5	TRBJ1-2
CASSLGQDQPQHF	TGTGCCAGCAGCCTAGGACAGGATCAGCCCCAGCATTTT	TRBD1	TRBV5-4	TRBJ1-5
CASSKGLAAKRENIQYF	TGTGCCAGCAGCAAAGGACTAGCGGCTAAGCGGGAAAACATTCAGTACTTC	.	TRBV21-1	TRBJ2-4
CASSLDRGRGADTQYF	TGTGCCAGCAGCTTAGATCGAGGCAGGGGGGCAGATACGCAGTATTTT	.	TRBV11-2	TRBJ2-3
CATSRHARGFGGANVLTF	TGTGCCACCAGCAGACACGCCAGGGGTTTCGGCGGGGCCAACGTCCTGACTTTC	.	TRBV15	TRBJ2-6
CASIRTWTGNGELFF	TGTGCCAGCATTCGCACCTGGACAGGGAACGGGGAGCTGTTTTTT	TRBD1	TRBV6-1	TRBJ2-2
CAVGGTGGGEQFF	TGTGCCGTTGGAGGGACAGGGGGCGGTGAGCAGTTCTTC	TRBD1	TRBV10-3	TRBJ2-1
CARTHGLSGRVADTQYF	TGTGCCCGTACACATGGGTTGAGCGGGAGGGTGGCAGATACGCAGTATTTT	TRBD2	TRBV6-4	TRBJ2-3
CASSAGMDTEAFF	TGCGCCAGCAGCGCGGGTATGGACACTGAAGCTTTCTTT	.	TRBV5-1	TRBJ1-1
CASSAQGAPINEQFF	TGCGCCAGCAGTGCCCAGGGGGCCCCCATCAATGAGCAGTTCTTC	TRBD1	TRBV10-2	TRBJ2-1
CASSFDRGPGGKTQYF	TGTGCTAGCAGCTTCGACAGGGGGCCGGGTGGGAAGACCCAGTACTTC	TRBD1	TRBV7-7	TRBJ2-5
CASSGTVYEQYF	TGTGCCAGCAGTGGGACTGTCTACGAGCAGTACTTC	.	TRBV6-5	TRBJ2-7
CASSLRAGGSYEQYF	TGCGCCAGCAGCTTGAGGGCAGGGGGTTCCTACGAGCAGTACTTC	TRBD1	TRBV5-1	TRBJ2-7
CAISDPGLVNEQFF	TGTGCCATCAGTGACCCAGGACTAGTCAATGAGCAGTTCTTC	TRBD2	TRBV10-3	TRBJ2-1
CASSYLDRGLVYGYTF	TGTGCCAGCAGTTACCTAGACAGGGGCTTGGTCTATGGCTACACCTTC	TRBD1	TRBV6-5	TRBJ1-2
CASSPPTVSYEQYF	TGTGCCAGCAGCCCCCCCACAGTCTCCTACGAGCAGTACTTC	.	TRBV7-9	TRBJ2-7
CAWNRGLYNEQFF	TGTGCCTGGAACAGGGGGTTGTACAATGAGCAGTTCTTC	TRBD1	TRBV30	TRBJ2-1
CAISELRQGADGYTF	TGTGCCATCAGTGAGTTGCGACAGGGGGCTGATGGCTACACCTTC	TRBD1	TRBV10-3	TRBJ1-2
CASSLFGRGSGNTIYF	TGTGCCAGCAGCTTATTCGGCAGGGGATCTGGAAACACCATATATTTT	.	TRBV7-6	TRBJ1-3
CASSFGTVSTDTQYF	TGTGCCAGCAGCTTCGGAACAGTCAGCACAGATACGCAGTATTTT	.	TRBV13	TRBJ2-3
CASSSRTSGRTEQYF	TGTGCCAGCAGCTCTCGGACTAGCGGGAGGACCGAGCAGTACTTC	TRBD2	TRBV14	TRBJ2-7
CASSVEAGNTEAFF	TGTGCCAGCAGTGTTGAGGCTGGGAACACTGAAGCTTTCTTT	.	TRBV6-4	TRBJ1-1
CASSYSAGGIYEQYF	TGTGCCAGCAGTTACTCTGCAGGGGGCATCTACGAGCAGTACTTC	TRBD1	TRBV6-5	TRBJ2-7
CASSPAGLYNNEQFF	TGTGCCAGCTCACCAGCGGGGTTGTATAACAATGAGCAGTTCTTC	.	TRBV18	TRBJ2-1
CASSTQGAGANVLTF	TGTGCCAGCAGCACACAGGGGGCTGGGGCCAACGTCCTGACTTTC	TRBD1	TRBV7-2	TRBJ2-6
CASSLARPQGWGETQYF	TGTGCCAGCAGCTTAGCGCGCCCCCAGGGATGGGGAGAGACCCAGTACTTC	.	TRBV7-2	TRBJ2-5